This paragraph covers one T cell receptor beta chain sequence. The data were taken from a study of blood T cell repertoires in COVID-19. Study-wide context: Both acute and convalescent COVID-19 samples were obtained from the United States, Italy and Spain.

Generated by immunoSEQ multiplex PCR, the TCRdb table keeps only in-frame clones and is missing some. The repertoire holds 140,000 or so clones, with about 86% as singletons. The CDR3 length is 13 residues. The ends lost 4 bases at V and 5 bases at J; junction bases unmatched: 0. The germline CDR1 and CDR2 sequences are MNHEY and SVGEGT. The specimen was peripheral blood. This TCR derives from a human donor in a cohort sampled during active COVID-19. The chain carries TRBV6-2 or TRBV6-3 and TRBJ1-5, with 9 bases fitting TRBD1. CDR3 in amino acids: CASSWTGDQPQHF. CDR3 DNA: TGTGCCAGCAGTTGGACAGGGGATCAGCCCCAGCATTTT.